This paragraph covers one T cell receptor beta chain sequence. Antigen unknown. The sample originates from a study of cytomegalovirus exposure and HLA in healthy donors. Across the study: Of more than 350 genotyped donors, roughly 81% clustered with self-reported Caucasian donors. General study points: Solely CMV serostatus was available to characterize immune exposure. Indistinguishability led to the exclusion of some V segments, TRBV6-2 and TRBV6-3 included. Researchers reported in a later analysis that common viral pathogens appeared linked to several top clusters.

This CDR3 region has 17 residues. Per germline, CDR1 SGHRS and CDR2 YFSETQ. The ends were cut back, 1 base at V and 3 bases at J, with 19 bases in the middle. In the PCR, 60 Vbeta and 13 Jbeta primers were used. Sequenced by immunoSEQ multiplex PCR; TCRdb stores in-frame clones only, minus some. The sample records tens of thousands of clones, roughly 73% being singletons. The rearrangement links TRBV5-1 to TRBJ1-2; the D is unclear. The source is a middle-aged woman in good health and CMV-seropositive. Sequencing was carried out using PBMCs. The CDR3 here is CASSLSPGRVSDYGYTF. The DNA of the CDR3 is TGCGCCAGCAGCTTGAGTCCCGGGAGGGTTAGTGACTATGGCTACACCTTC. The entire variable domain, with the rest obtained from reference TRBV5-1 and TRBJ1-2, is as follows: KAGVTQTPRYLIKTRGQQVTLSCSPISGHRSVSWYQQTPGQGLQFLFEYFSETQRNKGNFPGRFSGRQFSNSRSEMNVSTLELGDSALYLCASSLSPGRVSDYGYTFGSGTRLTVV.